This TCR beta chain came from a study of human T cells and chemical hapten exposure. About the study: Sensitization was performed using 2% DPC on an approximately 2 cm by approximately 2 cm upper inner arm skin site. Mainly, slight library volume differences in the pool made TCR yields vary.

Time point reported: patch test 1, 2 weeks after DPC sensitization. Treatment here: therapeutic diphenylcyclopropenone sensitization with weekly scalp DPC. Germline CDR1 and CDR2: MNHEY and SMNVEV (reference sequence). The ends were cut back, 0 bases at V and 1 base at J, with 3 bases in the middle. This CDR3 spans 13 amino acids. Attachment of unique molecular identifiers to individual cDNA molecules was performed in the library. TCRdb reprocessed the RACE reads via MiXCR and lists one record per CDR3 protein. In the table there are some 87,000 distinct CDR3 sequences, 10% of which are singletons. This receptor was identified in a woman aged 50 to 60 with alopecia areata. Some clones in this sample may be carry-over from other donors' samples. The chain carries TRBV27 and TRBJ2-5; no clear D. The material sequenced was whole blood, taken in connection with sensitization to the hapten diphenylcyclopropenone (DPC). The CDR3 DNA reads TGTGCCAGCAGTTTATCCAGCCAAGAGACCCAGTACTTC. Protein sequence: CASSLSSQETQYF.